The 30 T cell receptor beta chains presented below share a single source sample, sequenced in a study of cytomegalovirus exposure and HLA in healthy donors. 13 Jbeta primers and 60 Vbeta primers were used for the PCR. This table comes from immunoSEQ multiplex PCR, and its TCRdb copy is limited to in-frame clones, with some not included. The sample contains around 39,000 clones, around 62% of which appear only once. Sequenced material: PBMCs. These receptors were taken from a human donor in good health.

The V gene is TRBV18, the J gene TRBJ1-2; 10 bases fit TRBD1. The J segment lost 3 bases and the V segment lost 5 bases, leaving 3 bases of the junction unmatched. CDR3 length: 14 residues. Germline CDR1 reads KGHSH; CDR2 reads LQKENI. CDR3 in DNA: TGTGCCAGCTCAATCGGACAGGGGGACTATGGCTACACCTTC. This codes for CASSIGQGDYGYTF. Based on the CDR3 plus reference TRBV18 and TRBJ1-2, the full variable domain is NAGVMQNPRHLVRRRGQEARLRCSPMKGHSHVYWYRQLPEEGLKFMVYLQKENIIDESGMPKERFSAEFPKEGPSILRIQQVVRGDSAAYFCASSIGQGDYGYTFGSGTRLTVV.

The chain joins TRBV5-6 to TRBJ1-2; 9 positions agree with TRBD1. V lost 3 bases and J lost 4; bases outside the gene matches: 10. Germline V gene data show CDR1 as SGHDT and CDR2 as YYEEEE. This CDR3 region has 16 residues. CDR3 DNA: TGTGCCAGCAGCTGGGAACCGGACAGGGGAGTCTATGGCTACACCTTC. Amino acid sequence: CASSWEPDRGVYGYTF.

The chain carries TRBV9 and TRBJ2-1, with 7 bases identical to TRBD2. V was pared by 7 bases and J by 8 bases, with 9 bases of the junction left unmatched. This CDR3 has 13 amino acids. Germline assignment: CDR1 SGDLS and CDR2 YYNGEE. The CDR3 reads CASSKWGGDEQFF. The CDR3 region has the DNA TGTGCCAGCTCCAAATGGGGGGGTGATGAGCAGTTCTTC. The complete variable domain, with remaining parts taken from reference TRBV9 and TRBJ2-1, reads DSGVTQTPKHLITATGQRVTLRCSPRSGDLSVYWYQQSLDQGLQFLIQYYNGEERAKGNILERFSAQQFPDLHSELNLSSLELGDSALYFCASSKWGGDEQFFGPGTRLTVL.

The V call is TRBV30, the J call TRBJ1-6, with D uncertain. Looked up from germline, CDR1 is GTSNPN and CDR2 is SVGIG (reference sequence). Trimming shortened V by 1 base and J by 1 base, and 8 bases separated the two germline ends. This CDR3 spans 15 amino acids. The CDR3 sequence: CAWSAPGSYNSPLHF. CDR3 bases: TGTGCCTGGAGTGCCCCAGGTTCCTATAATTCACCCCTCCACTTT.

This clone came up a few times. The genes are TRBV5-1 and TRBJ1-1, with 8 bases identical to TRBD1. The junction had 6 bases not matched to a gene; V was cut back by 3 bases and J by 5 bases. CDR1 and CDR2 (germline): SGHRS, YFSETQ. The CDR3 consists of 14 residues. CDR3: CASSWGTGGTEAFF. DNA for the CDR3: TGCGCCAGCAGCTGGGGGACAGGCGGGACTGAAGCTTTCTTT. The full variable domain, in which reference TRBV5-1 and TRBJ1-1 provide the parts outside the CDR3, is KAGVTQTPRYLIKTRGQQVTLSCSPISGHRSVSWYQQTPGQGLQFLFEYFSETQRNKGNFPGRFSGRQFSNSRSEMNVSTLELGDSALYLCASSWGTGGTEAFFGQGTRLTVV.

The chain carries TRBV9 and TRBJ2-1; 11 bases match TRBD2. V lost 4 bases, J lost 5 bases, and 2 bases stayed unmatched. The CDR3 runs 14 residues. The V gene's germline CDR1 is SGDLS and CDR2 YYNGEE. Here the CDR3 DNA reads TGTGCCAGCAGCAGACTAGCGGGGAACAATGAGCAGTTCTTC. It encodes CASSRLAGNNEQFF.

This clone turned up a few times. The J gene is TRBJ2-1, the V gene TRBV5-4, with TRBD2 matching 12 bases. V dropped 5 bases and J dropped 4; count of bases not matched to a gene: 4. This CDR3 has 15 amino acids. Germline loops: CDR1 SGHNT, CDR2 YYREEE (reference sequence). CDR3 in DNA: TGTGCCAGCAGATCCGGACTAGCGGGGTACAATGAGCAGTTCTTC. This encodes CASRSGLAGYNEQFF.

A few counts support this clone. V is TRBV9 and J is TRBJ2-7, with TRBD2 identical over 7 bases. After removal of 3 bases from V and 0 bases from J, the junction contained 9 bases not matched to a gene. The CDR3 consists of 16 residues. Per germline, CDR1 SGDLS and CDR2 YYNGEE. The chain's CDR3 is CASSATSSGTSYEQYF. CDR3 DNA: TGTGCCAGCAGCGCAACCTCTAGCGGAACCTCCTACGAGCAGTACTTC.

The chain is built from TRBV4-2 and TRBJ1-2, with 7 positions matching TRBD1. J was trimmed by 8 bases and V by 4 bases; bases with no gene match: 13. Per the germline V gene, CDR1 is LGHNA and CDR2 is YNFKEQ. This CDR3 comprises 15 residues. The CDR3 protein is CASSREGTAGIGYTF. The DNA for the CDR3 is TGTGCCAGCAGCCGAGAAGGGACAGCAGGGATCGGCTACACCTTC.

The J gene is TRBJ1-5, the V gene TRBV11-2, with 9 bases that match TRBD1. This CDR3 is 15 amino acids long. Trimming removed 6 bases from V and 6 bases from J; junction bases left unmatched: 9. CDR1 is SGHAT, CDR2 FQNNGV, per germline. The CDR3 DNA is TGTGCCAGCAGTCAGACAGGGGGATTGGGTCAGCCCCAGCATTTT. It encodes CASSQTGGLGQPQHF.

The chain carries TRBV5-4 and TRBJ2-1, with TRBD1 identical over 9 bases. After removal of 4 bases from V and 9 bases from J, the junction contained 8 bases not matched to a gene. This CDR3 has 14 amino acids. CDR1 is SGHNT and CDR2 is YYREEE in the germline V gene (reference sequence). CDR3 DNA: TGTGCCAGCAGCGTTAAACAGGGGGCCGTTGAGCAGTTCTTC. Translated, it gives CASSVKQGAVEQFF.

The genes are TRBV2 and TRBJ2-3; D perhaps matches TRBD2 (6 bases). The CDR3 is 16 residues long. Germline lookup yields CDR1 SNHLY and CDR2 FYNNEI. Deletions cut 5 bases from V and 2 bases from J, with 17 bases between. In DNA form, the CDR3 reads TGTGCCAGCAGTAGGGAGGCGGGGTCCAACACAGATACGCAGTATTTT. It yields the protein CASSREAGSNTDTQYF.

The V and J genes are TRBV5-1 and TRBJ1-2, with a tentative D call TRBD1 (5 bases). This CDR3 region has 15 residues. V was trimmed by 4 bases and J by 3 bases, leaving 16 bases between them. CDR1 is SGHRS and CDR2 is YFSETQ in the germline V gene. CDR3 sequence: CASSHNTDSHYGYTF. As DNA, the CDR3 is TGCGCCAGCAGCCACAACACCGACAGCCACTATGGCTACACCTTC. The whole variable domain, remainder taken from reference TRBV5-1 and TRBJ1-2, is KAGVTQTPRYLIKTRGQQVTLSCSPISGHRSVSWYQQTPGQGLQFLFEYFSETQRNKGNFPGRFSGRQFSNSRSEMNVSTLELGDSALYLCASSHNTDSHYGYTFGSGTRLTVV.

The genes are TRBV5-1 and TRBJ2-7, with D tentatively TRBD2 (5 bases). The CDR3 runs 16 residues. Trimming cost V 4 bases and J 4 bases, with 21 bases left between them. Germline assignment: CDR1 SGHRS and CDR2 YFSETQ. CDR3 sequence reads: CASSPGFTGKRYEQYF. The CDR3 nucleotides are TGCGCCAGCAGCCCGGGATTTACGGGGAAGAGATACGAGCAGTACTTC.

V is TRBV6-1 and J is TRBJ1-4; no definite D call. Trimming stripped 4 bases from V and 3 bases from J, with 12 bases between. The CDR3 totals 15 residues. Germline values: CDR1 MNHNS, CDR2 SASEGT. The CDR3 loop reads CASSGSTLANEKLFF. The CDR3 DNA sequence: TGTGCCAGCAGTGGGTCCACGCTAGCTAATGAAAAACTGTTTTTT.

V and J are TRBV5-8 and TRBJ2-1; 10 bases align to TRBD1. Germline V gives CDR1 SGHTS, CDR2 YDEGEE. The CDR3 totals 15 residues. Unmatched junction bases numbered 8, after V lost 4 bases and J lost 7 bases. CDR3 protein: CASSTRDRGRNEQFF. The CDR3 nucleotides read TGTGCCAGCAGCACCCGGGACAGGGGTAGAAATGAGCAGTTCTTC.

The rearrangement uses TRBV7-8 and TRBJ1-5; tentative D call: TRBD1 (5 bases). Germline values: CDR1 SGHVS, CDR2 FQNEAQ. V was trimmed by 8 bases and J by 6 bases, leaving 14 bases between them. The CDR3 consists of 13 residues. CDR3 coding DNA: TGTGCCAGCCAGGGCTGGCCGCCTCAGCCCCAGCATTTT. Its protein is CASQGWPPQPQHF.

This rearrangement joins TRBV9 to TRBJ1-6; a possible D gene is TRBD1 (6 bases). CDR1 SGDLS and CDR2 YYNGEE come from the germline V gene. CDR3 size: 15 residues. V lost 2 bases, J lost 7 bases, and 13 bases lay in between. CDR3 sequence reads: CASSVGGGGNSPLHF. The CDR3 bases are TGTGCCAGCAGCGTGGGAGGGGGTGGGAATTCACCCCTCCACTTT.

This clone was detected only a few times. This chain joins TRBV2 and TRBJ2-1; 12 bases agree with TRBD1. The V gene end was trimmed by 6 bases and the J gene end by 7 bases; junction bases not matched to a gene: 10. The CDR3 totals 16 residues. Germline CDR1 and CDR2: SNHLY and FYNNEI. CDR3 in DNA: TGTGCCAGCAGGGTTCCCCGGGACAGGGGGCAAAATGAGCAGTTCTTC. Encoded protein: CASRVPRDRGQNEQFF.

The chain uses TRBV5-6 and TRBJ1-6; tentatively, D is TRBD1 (5 bases). The CDR3 spans 17 residues. Germline CDR1 is SGHDT and CDR2 is YYEEEE. V lost 3 bases and J lost 7, with 20 bases in between. The CDR3 region is CASSSRTGPGLNSPLHF. Written as DNA, the CDR3 is TGTGCCAGCAGCTCTAGGACGGGACCGGGACTAAATTCACCCCTCCACTTT.

In this sample, this clone turned up once. The chain has TRBV2 and TRBJ1-2; TRBD1 is a possible D gene (6 bases). CDR3 length: 14 residues. CDR1 and CDR2 (germline): SNHLY, FYNNEI. V was pared by 3 bases and J by 4 bases, with 12 bases between. The CDR3 reads CASSEGGAGYGYTF. DNA for the CDR3: TGTGCCAGCAGTGAGGGGGGGGCGGGCTATGGCTACACCTTC.

The chain joins TRBV7-9 to TRBJ1-5; possibly TRBD1 for D (6 bases). CDR1 is SEHNR and CDR2 is FQNEAQ in the germline V gene (reference sequence). V lost 5 bases to trimming and J lost 7 bases, with 12 bases between them. The CDR3 contains 13 residues. The CDR3 sequence is CASSSGQTQPQHF. CDR3 nucleotides: TGTGCCAGCAGCAGCGGACAGACCCAGCCCCAGCATTTT.

This clone has only one observation. The chain employs TRBV7-6 and TRBJ2-7, with 15 bases fitting TRBD2. The junction had 7 bases not matched to a gene; V was cut back by 5 bases and J by 2 bases. This CDR3 contains 17 residues. The germline V gene encodes CDR1 SGHVS and CDR2 FNYEAQ. The CDR3 DNA sequence: TGTGCCAGCAGCCCACCCTGGACTAGCGGGGGGGCCTACGAGCAGTACTTC. The encoded protein is CASSPPWTSGGAYEQYF.

This clone was observed a few times. The rearrangement joins TRBV12-5 to TRBJ2-3; 10 nucleotides align to TRBD2. V was clipped by 1 base and J by 3 bases; unmatched bases: 10. The CDR3 contains 18 residues. Germline V gene data show CDR1 as LGHNT and CDR2 as FRNRAP. The CDR3 DNA follows: TGTGCTAGTGGTTTGGCAAGGTCTAGCGGGGGTAAGACAGATACGCAGTATTTT. This codes for CASGLARSSGGKTDTQYF.

V usage is TRBV4-1 and J usage is TRBJ1-1; D not resolved. V was pared by 4 bases and J by 5 bases, with 17 bases between. CDR3 length: 15 amino acids. Germline values: CDR1 MGHRA, CDR2 YSYEKL. The CDR3 reads CASSPPRAPGTEAFF. The DNA for the CDR3 is TGCGCCAGCAGCCCGCCCCGGGCCCCGGGGACTGAAGCTTTCTTT.

The chain uses TRBV7-2 and TRBJ1-3; no clear D. Trimming pared 6 bases from V and 11 bases from J, leaving 14 bases between. CDR3 length: 12 amino acids. The germline V gene encodes CDR1 SGHTA and CDR2 FQGNSA. The CDR3: CASRFSGEAIYF. For the CDR3, the DNA is TGTGCCAGCAGGTTTTCTGGTGAGGCCATATATTTT. The full variable domain, with the rest looked up from reference TRBV7-2 and TRBJ1-3, is GAGVSQSPSNKVTEKGKDVELRCDPISGHTALYWYRQSLGQGLEFLIYFQGNSAPDKSGLPSDRFSAERTGGSVSTLTIQRTQQEDSAVYLCASRFSGEAIYFGEGSWLTVV.

The chain has TRBV28 and TRBJ2-1, with D possibly TRBD1 on 7 matching bases. The CDR3 is 16 amino acids. V lost 5 bases and J lost 8, with 22 bases in between. Per the germline V gene, CDR1 is MDHEN and CDR2 is SYDVKM. CDR3 sequence: CASSTQGSGVFDEQFF. The CDR3 DNA follows: TGTGCCAGCAGTACACAGGGGTCGGGGGTTTTCGATGAGCAGTTCTTC.

The V and J genes are TRBV5-1 and TRBJ2-7; 7 nucleotides line up with TRBD1. CDR3 size: 13 residues. J lost 4 bases, V lost 3 bases, and 4 bases had no gene match. Looked up from germline, CDR1 is SGHRS and CDR2 is YFSETQ. CDR3 nucleotide sequence: TGCGCCAGCAGCTGGGGGACAGCTTACGAGCAGTACTTC. Protein sequence: CASSWGTAYEQYF.

The chain links TRBV6-5 to TRBJ1-2; no clear D. Germline V gene lookup returns CDR1 MNHEY and CDR2 SVGAGI. This CDR3 is 13 amino acids long. The V gene lost 7 bases and the J gene lost 6 bases, with 15 bases spanning the gap. The DNA for the CDR3 is TGTGCCAGCACGAATGGCTGGGCGAATGGCTACACCTTC. Residues: CASTNGWANGYTF.

This clone was detected once. The chain uses TRBV4-1 and TRBJ1-4; the match to TRBD1 covers 8 bases. Germline V gene sequence: CDR1 MGHRA, CDR2 YSYEKL. Trimming cost V 5 bases and J 3 bases; bases outside gene matches: 5. The CDR3 spans 15 residues. CDR3 amino acids: CASSDHRGANEKLFF. The CDR3 bases are TGCGCCAGCAGCGACCACAGGGGGGCTAATGAAAAACTGTTTTTT.